This T cell receptor (beta chain) was documented in a study of T cell responses to AZD1222 COVID-19 vaccine. The V gene lost 4 bases and the J gene lost 7 bases, with 16 bases spanning the gap. The CDR3 loop spans 14 amino acids. Germline V gene sequence: CDR1 SEHNR, CDR2 FQNEAQ (reference sequence). This clone has just a few counts. Its antigen is currently unknown. Findings and limits, study-wide: Distributed over spike, vaccine-associated CD4 TCRs predominated at 160-218 and 743-854. Elevations in Spike-specific TCR breadth and depth followed administration of two AZD1222 doses.

Pooled samples include second doses given at about 4 or 12 weeks. Assay used: immunoSEQ multiplex PCR; TCRdb lists only in-frame clones, some missing. The repertoire holds approximately 150,000 clones, with about nine tenths as singletons. The chain uses TRBV7-9 and TRBJ1-1, with a tentative D call TRBD1 (6 bases). The sample consisted of peripheral blood, taken 28 days after the second AZD1222 dose. The origin of this receptor is an adult who received the AZD1222 COVID-19 vaccine. In DNA form, the CDR3 reads TGTGCCAGCAGCTCACCCCCGGGACACAATGAAGCTTTCTTT. It is translated as CASSSPPGHNEAFF.